This is a list of T cell receptor beta chains from one sample in a study of blood T cell repertoires in COVID-19. Sequenced by immunoSEQ multiplex PCR; TCRdb stores in-frame clones only, minus some. The sample records roughly 200,000 clones, approximately 84% being singletons. Sequencing input: peripheral blood. The receptors derive from a woman older than 75 with acute or convalescent COVID-19. Each CDR3 is given without its conserved first and last residue. Fields, in order: CDR3 protein, J gene, V gene.

AISEGVRTEAF	TRBJ1-1	TRBV10-3
ASSQRRGTGIYGYT	TRBJ1-2	TRBV3-1/TRBV3-2
ASSFGLAGAAGTDTQY	TRBJ2-3	TRBV5-8
ASSSGQPYGYT	TRBJ1-2	TRBV12-3/TRBV12-4
AISPPNRQGIDTQY	TRBJ2-3	TRBV10-3
ASSSGVGYGYT	TRBJ1-2	TRBV6-5
ASSSRGGNQPQH	TRBJ1-5	TRBV7-9
ASSERQTDTQY	TRBJ2-3	TRBV11-3
ASSEGTGSVEKLF	TRBJ1-4	TRBV6-1
ARSRRCGAYEQY	TRBJ2-7	TRBV5-3
ASTKGEAGWETQY	TRBJ2-5	TRBV2
ASSQRGQTQETQY	TRBJ2-5	TRBV4-2
ASSIGGRDYGYT	TRBJ1-2	TRBV19
ASSQTGGSNQPQH	TRBJ1-5	TRBV6-2/TRBV6-3
ASTGLGVTEAF	TRBJ1-1	TRBV6-5
ASRFGGLDSEKLF	TRBJ1-4	TRBV2
ASRISDRAGNTIY	TRBJ1-3	TRBV6-5
ASSYSQIAGETQY	TRBJ2-5	TRBV6-5
ASSPERSLEKLF	TRBJ1-4	TRBV5-4
SGNLAGGSSSTDTQY	TRBJ2-3	TRBV29-1
ASSSGLAAVRETQY	TRBJ2-5	TRBV7-9
ASSVRGSTNTGELF	TRBJ2-2	TRBV18
ASSEFQVNTEAF	TRBJ1-1	TRBV6-1
ASSTETGGRLF	TRBJ1-4	TRBV5-4
ATYHLGYEQY	TRBJ2-7	TRBV28
ASSLSPVGRGTNEKLF	TRBJ1-4	TRBV5-1
ASSPPGQGPYEQY	TRBJ2-7	TRBV18
ARPTMADKGNTIY	TRBJ1-3	TRBV19
ASGEAGSNQPQH	TRBJ1-5	TRBV19
ASSLEGAGSYNEQF	TRBJ2-1	TRBV5-1
ASSTGTRSGNTIY	TRBJ1-3	TRBV6-5
ASSPFSSGSGTDTQY	TRBJ2-3	TRBV5-1